This T cell receptor (beta chain) appears in the sequencing data of a study of cytomegalovirus exposure and HLA in healthy donors. The germline CDR1 and CDR2 sequences are SGHRS and YFSETQ. Losses at the gene ends were 1 base for V and 3 bases for J; bases not matched to a gene: 6. This CDR3 comprises 15 residues. Sequencing was performed with immunoSEQ multiplex PCR; in TCRdb, only in-frame clones are kept and a portion is missing. The sample has roughly 250,000 clones, approximately 83% seen once; the top ten hold over 0.95%. The clonotype comes from a woman in her twenties or thirties in good health and CMV-seropositive. The sample comprised PBMCs. The chain couples TRBV5-1 to TRBJ2-5; 7 bases map to TRBD1. The chain's CDR3 is CASSLTGAEKETQYF. CDR3 bases: TGCGCCAGCAGCTTGACAGGGGCCGAAAAAGAGACCCAGTACTTC.